One sample yielded the 9 T cell receptor beta chains listed below, sequenced in a study of vaccination effects on CD4 cells after COVID-19. Their specific antigens are unknown. Using immunoSEQ multiplex PCR, the repertoire was profiled, and TCRdb retains in-frame clones only, with some absent. The table includes tens of thousands of clones, 65% to 75% detected once. It was after roughly 11 days of culture that CD4+ T cells were isolated. This specimen consisted of CD4+ T cells from PBMCs cultured without peptide, obtained before COVID-19 vaccination. Receptor source: a human donor who had a prior SARS-CoV-2 infection.

The chain carries TRBV7-2 and TRBJ1-1; weak D call: TRBD1 (5 bases). The germline gives CDR1 SGHTA, CDR2 FQGNSA. Trimming pared 5 bases from V and 7 bases from J, leaving 17 bases between. The CDR3 runs to 14 residues. The CDR3 region has the DNA TGTGCCAGCAGCCCGGGCATCTGGGGGAGTGAAGCTTTCTTT. Amino acids: CASSPGIWGSEAFF.

The gene calls are TRBV30 and TRBJ2-5; 7 bases are a match to TRBD2. From germline, CDR1 is GTSNPN and CDR2 SVGIG (reference sequence). The J segment lost 3 bases and the V segment lost 0 bases, leaving 10 bases of the junction unmatched. The CDR3 length is 16 residues. The CDR3 DNA sequence: TGTGCCTGGAGTGTACAGCTCGGACTAGGGGAAGAGACCCAGTACTTC. This encodes CAWSVQLGLGEETQYF. Using reference TRBV30 and TRBJ2-5 for the parts outside the CDR3, the full variable domain is SQTIHQWPATLVQPVGSPLSLECTVEGTSNPNLYWYRQAAGRGLQLLFYSVGIGQISSEVPQNLSASRPQDRQFILSSKKLLLSDSGFYLCAWSVQLGLGEETQYFGPGTRLLVL.

This clone was counted only a few times. This specimen includes other DNA sequences encoding the same CDR3. The rearrangement joins TRBV27 to TRBJ1-2; TRBD1 agrees at 7 bases. The V gene's germline CDR1 is MNHEY and CDR2 SMNVEV (reference sequence). This CDR3 spans 14 amino acids. Unmatched junction bases numbered 4, after V lost 2 bases and J lost 4 bases. CDR3 DNA: TGTGCCAGCAGTTTACGACAGGGTGCCTATGGCTACACCTTC. Its protein product is CASSLRQGAYGYTF.

The chain carries TRBV3-1 (or the pseudogene TRBV3-2) and TRBJ2-5; 9 bases line up with TRBD2. Trimming cost V 0 bases and J 2 bases; bases outside gene matches: 7. Germline V gene lookup returns CDR1 LGHDT and CDR2 YNNKEL (reference sequence). The CDR3 loop spans 17 amino acids. CDR3 sequence reads: CASSQEGGRGGQETQYF. The CDR3 coding sequence is TGTGCCAGCAGCCAAGAAGGAGGGCGGGGGGGTCAAGAGACCCAGTACTTC.

This chain joins TRBV10-3 and TRBJ1-1; D gene unclear. The V end was cut by 0 bases, the J end by 1 base, with 9 bases between. The CDR3 loop spans 15 amino acids. Per germline, CDR1 ENHRY and CDR2 SYGVKD. CDR3 nucleotide sequence: TGTGCCATCAGTGAGTCACGTCTGCCGAACACTGAAGCTTTCTTT. Protein sequence: CAISESRLPNTEAFF.

This chain joins TRBV7-3 and TRBJ2-2; D gene ambiguous. The V end lost 2 bases, the J end lost 6 bases, and 10 bases lay between the germline ends. The CDR3 consists of 14 residues. Germline loops: CDR1 SGHTA, CDR2 FQGTGA. In DNA form, the CDR3 reads TGTGCCAGCAGCTTATTCGGTTTGTCCGGGGAGCTGTTTTTT. Translation gives CASSLFGLSGELFF.

The chain carries TRBV3-1 (or the pseudogene TRBV3-2) and TRBJ2-1; 11 nucleotides align to TRBD2. The CDR3 is 21 amino acids. Germline V gene data show CDR1 as LGHDT and CDR2 as YNNKEL (reference sequence). The V and J ends lost 3 bases and 2 bases, in that order; junction bases with no gene match: 18. The CDR3 is CASSHRAFGSGRAGAYNEQFF. CDR3 DNA sequence: TGTGCCAGCAGCCATAGAGCCTTCGGTAGCGGGAGGGCCGGGGCCTACAATGAGCAGTTCTTC.

This sequence joins TRBV15 and TRBJ2-3; TRBD1 is a possible D gene (6 bases). There are 17 residues in the CDR3. The V end lost 1 base, the J end lost 2 bases, and 16 bases lay between the germline ends. CDR1 is LNHNV, CDR2 YYDKDF, per germline (reference sequence). The CDR3 spells CATSRGGSGELTDTQYF. DNA for the CDR3: TGTGCCACCAGCAGAGGAGGGTCAGGGGAACTCACAGATACGCAGTATTTT. Looking up the rest from reference TRBV15 and TRBJ2-3 gives the full variable domain: DAMVIQNPRYQVTQFGKPVTLSCSQTLNHNVMYWYQQKSSQAPKLLFHYYDKDFNNEADTPDNFQSRRPNTSFCFLDIRSPGLGDTAMYLCATSRGGSGELTDTQYFGPGTRLTVL.

The CDR3 region has the DNA TGCGCCAGCAGCTTGTCGGGGGTTGACACTGAAGCTTTCTTT. Protein product: CASSLSGVDTEAFF. This chain connects TRBV5-1 to TRBJ1-1; D might be TRBD1 (5 bases). Deletions cut 1 base from V and 3 bases from J, with 10 bases between. The CDR3 runs 14 residues. Germline V lookup: CDR1 SGHRS, CDR2 YFSETQ.